Shown below are 24 T cell receptor beta chains from a single sample sequenced in a study of cytomegalovirus exposure and HLA in healthy donors (dated by TCRdb to the late 2010s). The library came from the immunoSEQ multiplex PCR assay. The multiplex PCR relied on a mix of 60 forward primers for TCR Vbeta segments and 13 reverse primers for TCR Jbeta segments. This immuneACCESS table, as held by TCRdb, lists in-frame sequences with V and J called but not all clones. Of the missing ones, under half trace to an unresolved V gene in checked studies; the others have no known cause. This sample gives around 180,000 clones in total; about 85% of them show up just once. The ten largest make up 1% of the sample. Source material: PBMCs. The receptors were sampled from a boy aged 2 to 10 in good health and CMV-seronegative.

The J gene is TRBJ1-2, the V gene TRBV30; D remains ambiguous. V lost 0 bases and J lost 10, with 12 bases in between. Germline CDR1 GTSNPN, CDR2 SVGIG (reference sequence). The CDR3 is 12 residues long. Here the CDR3 reads CAWSVLEPYYTF. The CDR3 DNA reads as TGTGCCTGGAGTGTACTTGAGCCGTACTACACCTTC.

The chain employs TRBV6-6 and TRBJ2-1; 7 bases are a match to TRBD2. There are 14 residues in the CDR3. CDR1 MNHNY and CDR2 SVGAGI come from the germline V gene (reference sequence). The ends lost 6 bases at V and 3 bases at J; junction bases unmatched: 5. CDR3 residues: CASRVKRGYNEQFF. DNA for the CDR3: TGTGCCAGCAGGGTTAAGCGGGGCTACAATGAGCAGTTCTTC.

A word on this clone: This likely comes from a read error, as the CDR3 has no conserved phenylalanine or tryptophan at its end. The V call is TRBV28, the J call TRBJ1-2; a weak D match, TRBD1 (6 bases). CDR3 length: 14 amino acids. The germline gives CDR1 MDHEN, CDR2 SYDVKM. Trimming left V 3 bases short and J 8 bases short, with 16 bases between. DNA of the CDR3: TGTGCCAGCAGTTTGGACAGTTGGGCGTCGGGCTACACCCTC. Residues: CASSLDSWASGYTL.

This chain joins TRBV27 and TRBJ2-1; 11 positions match TRBD2. Germline CDR1 reads MNHEY; CDR2 reads SMNVEV (reference sequence). J gave up 3 bases and V 6 bases, and 4 bases lay outside the gene matches. The CDR3 is 15 amino acids. CDR3 loop: CASSQTSGVYNEQFF. DNA of the CDR3: TGTGCCAGCAGCCAGACTAGCGGGGTCTACAATGAGCAGTTCTTC.

The rearrangement links TRBV25-1 to TRBJ2-3; D remains unclear. This CDR3 contains 13 residues. Germline CDR1 reads MGHDK; CDR2 reads SYGVNS. Between the trimmed V and J ends, which lost 2 bases and 3 bases, there was a span of 6 bases. The CDR3 reads CASSERRTDTQYF. CDR3 DNA sequence: TGTGCCAGCAGTGAAAGGAGAACAGATACGCAGTATTTT.

The chain is built from TRBV9 and TRBJ2-1, with 7 bases identical to TRBD2. Germline V gene data show CDR1 as SGDLS and CDR2 as YYNGEE. The CDR3 contains 15 residues. The V gene end was trimmed by 0 bases and the J gene end by 3 bases; junction bases not matched to a gene: 3. CDR3 bases: TGTGCCAGCAGCGTAGAGACTAGCAGCTACAATGAGCAGTTCTTC. It translates to CASSVETSSYNEQFF.

The chain carries TRBV7-3 and TRBJ2-3; 14 nucleotides align to TRBD2. CDR1 is SGHTA, CDR2 FQGTGA, per germline. The CDR3 runs 17 residues. V shed 4 bases and J 6 bases; nucleotides not matched to a gene: 9. CDR3: CASSSTPGTSGSDTQYF. CDR3 nucleotide sequence: TGTGCCAGCAGCTCCACCCCCGGGACTAGCGGGAGTGATACGCAGTATTTT.

V gene TRBV5-1 combines with J gene TRBJ1-1; D is unclear. Per germline, CDR1 SGHRS and CDR2 YFSETQ. The CDR3 has 12 residues. Between the trimmed V and J ends, which lost 7 bases and 1 base, there was a span of 8 bases. In nucleotides, the CDR3 is TGCGCCAGCGGGCGTCAGAACACTGAAGCTTTCTTT. Encoded protein: CASGRQNTEAFF.

The rearrangement uses TRBV7-2 and TRBJ2-5, with 11 positions matching TRBD2. This CDR3 contains 15 residues. Trimming cost V 2 bases and J 2 bases; bases outside gene matches: 1. Germline loops: CDR1 SGHTA, CDR2 FQGNSA. In DNA form, the CDR3 reads TGTGCCAGCAGCTTAAGACTAGCGGGGCAAGAGACCCAGTACTTC. Its protein product is CASSLRLAGQETQYF.

Comment on this clone: The junction differs from germline at one of its ends, possibly a read error. V usage is TRBV5-1 and J usage is TRBJ1-1, with D perhaps matching TRBD1 (6 bases). Germline V lookup: CDR1 SGHRS, CDR2 YFSETQ. This CDR3 spans 14 amino acids. The CDR3 region has the DNA TGCGCCAGCAGGTTGGGACAAGGGGGCACTGAAGCTTTCTTT. Protein sequence: CASRLGQGGTEAFF.

In this sample, this clone turned up once. This sequence joins TRBV19 and TRBJ2-2, with TRBD2 identical over 8 bases. V shed 7 bases and J 3 bases; nucleotides not matched to a gene: 4. The CDR3 covers 14 residues. Germline values: CDR1 LNHDA, CDR2 SQIVND (reference sequence). In DNA, the CDR3 is TGTGCCAGTAAAGCGGGAGCGTACACCGGGGAGCTGTTTTTT. Encoded protein: CASKAGAYTGELFF.

The V gene is TRBV28, the J gene TRBJ1-4; 7 bases fit TRBD1. The CDR3 runs to 16 residues. Germline loops: CDR1 MDHEN, CDR2 SYDVKM. V lost 2 bases and J lost 3; bases outside the gene matches: 6. CDR3: CASSLQGVGANEKLFF. The CDR3 nucleotides read TGTGCCAGCAGTTTACAGGGGGTGGGTGCTAATGAAAAACTGTTTTTT.

The J gene is TRBJ2-1, the V gene TRBV6-1; 9 nucleotides line up with TRBD2. Germline CDR1 reads MNHNS; CDR2 reads SASEGT. Trimming cost V 4 bases and J 0 bases; bases outside gene matches: 4. This CDR3 has 16 residues. The CDR3 DNA follows: TGTGCCAGCAGTGCATTTAGCGGGGGCTCCTACAATGAGCAGTTCTTC. Protein: CASSAFSGGSYNEQFF.

This clone was observed once. The rearrangement uses TRBV5-1 and TRBJ2-1, with D possibly being TRBD2 (6 bases). The CDR3 has 16 amino acids. V dropped 5 bases and J dropped 2 bases, with 17 bases sitting between them. Germline V gives CDR1 SGHRS, CDR2 YFSETQ. CDR3 residues: CASSNMKTGAYNEQFF. The CDR3 DNA is TGCGCCAGCAGTAACATGAAAACGGGAGCCTACAATGAGCAGTTCTTC. The whole variable domain, filled in from reference TRBV5-1 and TRBJ2-1, reads KAGVTQTPRYLIKTRGQQVTLSCSPISGHRSVSWYQQTPGQGLQFLFEYFSETQRNKGNFPGRFSGRQFSNSRSEMNVSTLELGDSALYLCASSNMKTGAYNEQFFGPGTRLTVL.

The chain couples TRBV5-6 to TRBJ2-1, with 8 nucleotides matching TRBD2. Trimming at V came to 0 bases and at J to 15 bases, leaving 5 bases not matched to a gene. This CDR3 is built from 12 residues. Germline V gene data show CDR1 as SGHDT and CDR2 as YYEEEE. The CDR3 sequence is CASSLERGGGFF. CDR3 coding DNA: TGTGCCAGCAGCTTGGAACGGGGGGGCGGGTTCTTC.

This clone showed up just a few times. This sequence joins TRBV7-3 and TRBJ1-1, with 7 nucleotides matching TRBD1. CDR1 and CDR2 (germline): SGHTA, FQGTGA. V dropped 3 bases and J dropped 4; count of bases not matched to a gene: 2. This CDR3 comprises 13 residues. CDR3 bases: TGTGCCAGCAGCTTGGACAGGTCCACTGAAGCTTTCTTT. Translation gives CASSLDRSTEAFF.

The chain recombines TRBV2 with TRBJ2-3; 12 nucleotides align to TRBD2. With V trimmed by 4 bases and J by 4 bases, 0 bases remained unmatched. The germline V gene has CDR1 SNHLY and CDR2 FYNNEI. The CDR3 sequence is 14 residues long. The CDR3 protein is CASSASGRADTQYF. In nucleotides, the CDR3 is TGTGCCAGCAGTGCTAGCGGGAGGGCAGATACGCAGTATTTT.

This clone was counted between two and nine times. This chain links TRBV2 with TRBJ2-3; D remains unclear. The germline CDR1 and CDR2 sequences are SNHLY and FYNNEI. V shed 7 bases and J shed 3 bases, with 17 bases lying between them. This CDR3 is built from 15 residues. The CDR3 loop is CASTPEVAPTDTQYF. The CDR3 DNA is TGTGCCAGCACTCCCGAGGTAGCTCCGACAGATACGCAGTATTTT.

This chain connects TRBV2 to TRBJ2-7; perhaps TRBD2 as D (6 bases). CDR3 size: 13 residues. From germline, CDR1 is SNHLY and CDR2 FYNNEI. Trimming left V 2 bases short and J 7 bases short, with 12 bases between. The CDR3 protein is CASSERGGREQYF. The CDR3 nucleotides are TGTGCCAGCAGTGAAAGAGGAGGGAGGGAGCAGTACTTC.

The chain employs TRBV5-6 and TRBJ2-3, with a possible D match to TRBD1 (6 bases). CDR1 SGHDT and CDR2 YYEEEE come from the germline V gene. CDR3 size: 15 residues. V lost 3 bases to trimming and J lost 0 bases, with 11 bases between them. The CDR3 reads CASSSEGVSTDTQYF. CDR3 sequence (DNA): TGTGCCAGCAGCTCCGAGGGGGTAAGCACAGATACGCAGTATTTT.

This chain joins TRBV28 and TRBJ1-4; 9 nucleotides align to TRBD1. This CDR3 spans 14 amino acids. Germline V gene data show CDR1 as MDHEN and CDR2 as SYDVKM. V lost 4 bases, J lost 10 bases, and 7 bases stayed unmatched. In DNA, the CDR3 is TGTGCCAGCAGTTCGACAGGGGGGGAAGGAAAACTGTTTTTT. Translating it yields CASSSTGGEGKLFF.

The rearrangement joins TRBV5-6 to TRBJ2-7; D may be TRBD2 (5 bases). Trimming took off 1 base at V and 12 bases at J, with 17 bases between the two ends. The CDR3 loop spans 13 amino acids. Germline V gene lookup returns CDR1 SGHDT and CDR2 YYEEEE. The CDR3 nucleotides are TGTGCCAGCAGCTTGCTCCCCCTCGGGATCTCGTACTTC. It translates to CASSLLPLGISYF.

This clone came up once. The J gene is TRBJ2-7, the V gene TRBV19; 8 bases align to TRBD1. In germline, CDR1 is LNHDA, CDR2 SQIVND (reference sequence). J gave up 7 bases and V 5 bases, and 13 bases lay outside the gene matches. The CDR3 extends over 15 amino acids. The CDR3 sequence is CASSPQGAPSGEQYF. CDR3 coding DNA: TGTGCCAGTAGTCCTCAGGGGGCCCCCAGCGGGGAGCAGTACTTC.

V is TRBV5-1 and J is TRBJ2-7; 7 bases match TRBD2. This CDR3 is built from 13 residues. Germline CDR1 and CDR2: SGHRS and YFSETQ. V trimming: 0 bases; J trimming: 3 bases; junction bases outside the gene matches: 0. The CDR3 DNA reads as TGCGCCAGCAGCTTGGTAGCGGGCTACGAGCAGTACTTC. Amino acids: CASSLVAGYEQYF.